Presented here are 21 T cell receptor beta chains from one specimen sequenced in a study of PD-L1 blockade in urothelial cancer (TCRdb year 2017). The library was built by means of the immunoSEQ multiplex PCR assay. TCRdb carries this immuneACCESS record with in-frame sequences only. Its versions omit some clonotypes, under half of them owing to an unresolved V gene in the studies checked, with the rest unexplained. This sample lists 65,000 to 80,000 clones; roughly 90% were detected once. 3.5% to 5% of the sample belongs to the ten largest clones. The time point label of this sample denotes: pretreatment peripheral blood. The sample was PBMCs, taken around atezolizumab (anti-PD-L1) treatment. The receptors here all came from a man in his 70s with urothelial cancer.

This clone was counted once. The rearrangement links TRBV30 to TRBJ1-5; the D gene is possibly TRBD1 (5 bases). Germline V gene data show CDR1 as GTSNPN and CDR2 as SVGIG (reference sequence). V was clipped by 0 bases and J by 4 bases, with 13 bases between them. The CDR3 has 15 amino acids. The chain's CDR3 is CAWSVSSGRNQPQHF. As DNA, the CDR3 is TGTGCCTGGAGTGTATCATCAGGGCGAAATCAGCCCCAGCATTTT.

This sequence joins TRBV4-2 and TRBJ1-1, with 9 bases identical to TRBD1. Losses at the gene ends were 2 bases for V and 6 bases for J; bases not matched to a gene: 13. The CDR3 spans 17 residues. Germline CDR1 reads LGHNA; CDR2 reads YNFKEQ. The CDR3 sequence: CASSQYPGQGVFAEAFF. CDR3 sequence (DNA): TGTGCCAGCAGCCAATACCCGGGACAGGGCGTTTTTGCTGAAGCTTTCTTT.

The V gene is TRBV19, the J gene TRBJ2-7, with 7 bases fitting TRBD2. Trimming took 5 bases from V and 3 from J; bases not matched to a gene: 7. The CDR3 spans 14 residues. CDR1 and CDR2 from the germline V gene are LNHDA and SQIVND (reference sequence). In DNA, the CDR3 is TGTGCCAGTAGTCCATCGGGGGGTTTCTACGAGCAGTACTTC. It is translated as CASSPSGGFYEQYF.

The chain links TRBV5-5 to TRBJ2-1; possible D gene TRBD2, 6 bases. Trimming removed 0 bases from V and 6 bases from J, with 13 bases in between. Germline V gives CDR1 SGHKS, CDR2 YYEKEE (reference sequence). CDR3 size: 15 residues. In DNA form, the CDR3 reads TGTGCCAGCAGCTTGGAAAGGTACGGGAGCAATGAGCAGTTCTTC. As protein: CASSLERYGSNEQFF.

The chain is built from TRBV5-1 and TRBJ2-5; D may be TRBD1 (5 bases). This CDR3 contains 15 residues. Germline CDR1 and CDR2: SGHRS and YFSETQ. The germline V and J ends were trimmed by 0 bases and 5 bases, with 14 bases remaining between them. CDR3 sequence reads: CASSLAAGSQETQYF. CDR3 bases: TGCGCCAGCAGCTTGGCCGCAGGGTCCCAGGAGACCCAGTACTTC.

The genes are TRBV6-1 and TRBJ1-5; D perhaps matches TRBD1 (5 bases). The CDR3 runs to 13 residues. Per the germline V gene, CDR1 is MNHNS and CDR2 is SASEGT. CDR3 sequence: CAIRAGTNQPQHF. The CDR3, as DNA: TGTGCGATCAGGGCAGGGACTAATCAGCCCCAGCATTTT.

The chain joins TRBV18 to TRBJ2-2, with 7 bases identical to TRBD2. The germline V gene has CDR1 KGHSH and CDR2 LQKENI. J lost 4 bases, V lost 0 bases, and 5 bases had no gene match. The CDR3 spans 16 residues. CDR3 nucleotides: TGTGCCAGCTCACCACCGTCTAGCGGACCCACCGGGGAGCTGTTTTTT. Translation gives CASSPPSSGPTGELFF. The entire variable domain, with the rest obtained from reference TRBV18 and TRBJ2-2, is as follows: NAGVMQNPRHLVRRRGQEARLRCSPMKGHSHVYWYRQLPEEGLKFMVYLQKENIIDESGMPKERFSAEFPKEGPSILRIQQVVRGDSAAYFCASSPPSSGPTGELFFGEGSRLTVL.

This rearrangement joins TRBV4-1 to TRBJ1-2, with 9 positions matching TRBD1. Trimming cost V 2 bases and J 2 bases; bases outside gene matches: 3. CDR1 is MGHRA and CDR2 is YSYEKL in the germline V gene. The CDR3 is 15 amino acids. The CDR3 region is CASSQTGGGNYGYTF. The CDR3 nucleotides read TGCGCCAGCAGCCAAACAGGGGGCGGAAACTATGGCTACACCTTC.

This chain uses TRBV30 with TRBJ2-7; 7 bases agree with TRBD1. Losses at the gene ends were 3 bases for V and 3 bases for J; bases not matched to a gene: 8. Germline V gene data show CDR1 as GTSNPN and CDR2 as SVGIG (reference sequence). The CDR3 sequence is 14 residues long. The CDR3 here is CAWRIRGNLYEQYF. The DNA for the CDR3 is TGTGCCTGGAGGATCAGGGGGAACCTCTACGAGCAGTACTTC.

The chain has TRBV10-3 and TRBJ1-2; 10 nucleotides match TRBD1. Germline CDR1 and CDR2: ENHRY and SYGVKD. The J segment lost 7 bases and the V segment lost 10 bases, leaving 6 bases of the junction unmatched. The CDR3 length is 12 residues. The CDR3 here is CATAGTGAGYTF. CDR3 in DNA: TGTGCCACCGCCGGGACAGGGGCTGGCTACACCTTC.

This clone showed up just a few times. The CDR3 here is CAISDLAGVNTGELFF. DNA of the CDR3: TGTGCCATCAGTGATTTGGCGGGAGTGAACACCGGGGAGCTGTTTTTT. The chain employs TRBV10-3 and TRBJ2-2; 7 nucleotides match TRBD2. With V trimmed by 3 bases and J by 1 base, 5 bases remained unmatched. The CDR3 has 16 residues. In germline, CDR1 is ENHRY, CDR2 SYGVKD.

The chain combines TRBV7-6 with TRBJ2-7; 11 bases are a match to TRBD1. With 5 bases clipped from V and 3 bases from J, the junction kept 3 bases outside the gene matches. The length of the CDR3 is 14 residues. Germline CDR1 is SGHVS and CDR2 is FNYEAQ. The CDR3 DNA sequence: TGTGCCAGCAGCCCCGGGACAGGGGGCTACGAGCAGTACTTC. Translated, it gives CASSPGTGGYEQYF.

This chain uses TRBV5-1 with TRBJ2-2; D is perhaps TRBD2 (7 bases). The germline V gene has CDR1 SGHRS and CDR2 YFSETQ. Trimming cost V 6 bases and J 2 bases, with 17 bases left between them. CDR3 length equals 16 residues. CDR3 in amino acids: CASKDPGGPNTGELFF. Here the CDR3 DNA reads TGCGCCAGCAAGGACCCCGGGGGGCCTAACACCGGGGAGCTGTTTTTT.

The chain has TRBV28 and TRBJ1-4; no firm D call. Trimming left V 2 bases short and J 3 bases short, with 10 bases between. Germline loops: CDR1 MDHEN, CDR2 SYDVKM. The CDR3 loop spans 15 amino acids. The CDR3 here is CASSLRRMSNEKLFF. CDR3 DNA: TGTGCCAGCAGTTTAAGGCGGATGTCTAATGAAAAACTGTTTTTT. The complete variable domain, with remaining parts taken from reference TRBV28 and TRBJ1-4, reads DVKVTQSSRYLVKRTGEKVFLECVQDMDHENMFWYRQDPGLGLRLIYFSYDVKMKEKGDIPEGYSVSREKKERFSLILESASTNQTSMYLCASSLRRMSNEKLFFGSGTQLSVL.

The chain recombines TRBV10-3 with TRBJ1-3; D remains ambiguous. V was shortened by 6 bases and J by 0 bases, with 6 bases between the two germline ends. From germline, CDR1 is ENHRY and CDR2 SYGVKD. The CDR3 sequence is 13 residues long. The CDR3 spells CAISDSSGNTIYF. The CDR3 bases are TGTGCCATCAGCGATAGCTCTGGAAACACCATATATTTT.

The CDR3 DNA is TGTGCCAGCAGCACCCAGGACAGGGTGGGGGAGCAGTTCTTC. It encodes CASSTQDRVGEQFF. The chain couples TRBV5-4 to TRBJ2-1, with 8 bases lining up with TRBD1. CDR1 SGHNT and CDR2 YYREEE come from the germline V gene (reference sequence). The CDR3 runs 14 residues. Unmatched junction bases numbered 10, after V lost 4 bases and J lost 10 bases. Using reference TRBV5-4 and TRBJ2-1 for the parts outside the CDR3, the full variable domain is ETGVTQSPTHLIKTRGQQVTLRCSSQSGHNTVSWYQQALGQGPQFIFQYYREEENGRGNFPPRFSGLQFPNYSSELNVNALELDDSALYLCASSTQDRVGEQFFGPGTRLTVL.

The chain carries TRBV5-1 and TRBJ2-3; 8 bases fit TRBD2. V shed 5 bases and J 3 bases; nucleotides not matched to a gene: 2. The CDR3 has 13 residues. Per germline, CDR1 SGHRS and CDR2 YFSETQ. CDR3 protein: CASRASGTDTQYF. CDR3 nucleotide sequence: TGCGCCAGCAGGGCTAGCGGGACAGATACGCAGTATTTT.

The chain couples TRBV10-1 to TRBJ2-3, with 9 bases aligning to TRBD2. Germline V gene data show CDR1 as WNHNN and CDR2 as SYGVQD (reference sequence). With 4 bases clipped from V and 5 bases from J, the junction kept 16 bases outside the gene matches. This CDR3 region has 18 residues. The CDR3 spells CASSAARASGNREDTQYF. Written as DNA, the CDR3 is TGCGCCAGCAGTGCCGCCCGGGCTAGCGGGAATCGGGAAGATACGCAGTATTTT.

The chain couples TRBV2 to TRBJ2-2; maybe TRBD1 (5 bases). V was shortened by 8 bases and J by 0 bases, with 13 bases between the two germline ends. The germline V gene encodes CDR1 SNHLY and CDR2 FYNNEI. This CDR3 has 15 residues. CDR3 sequence (DNA): TGTGCCAGCCACAACAGGAGAACGAACACCGGGGAGCTGTTTTTT. Protein: CASHNRRTNTGELFF.

This CDR3 reads CASSERGYREKLFF. The DNA for the CDR3 is TGTGCCAGCAGTGAAAGGGGTTATCGTGAAAAACTGTTTTTT. The chain recombines TRBV6-1 with TRBJ1-4, with D tentatively TRBD1 (5 bases). The CDR3 sequence is 14 residues long. Deletions cut 2 bases from V and 7 bases from J, with 11 bases between. Per the germline V gene, CDR1 is MNHNS and CDR2 is SASEGT.

The chain joins TRBV18 to TRBJ2-1, with 13 bases matching TRBD2. From germline, CDR1 is KGHSH and CDR2 LQKENI. Trimming took 6 bases from V and 7 from J; bases not matched to a gene: 6. The CDR3 runs to 15 residues. CDR3 bases: TGTGCCAGCTCGTTGACTAGCGGGAGGCAGAATGAGCAGTTCTTC. Its protein product is CASSLTSGRQNEQFF.